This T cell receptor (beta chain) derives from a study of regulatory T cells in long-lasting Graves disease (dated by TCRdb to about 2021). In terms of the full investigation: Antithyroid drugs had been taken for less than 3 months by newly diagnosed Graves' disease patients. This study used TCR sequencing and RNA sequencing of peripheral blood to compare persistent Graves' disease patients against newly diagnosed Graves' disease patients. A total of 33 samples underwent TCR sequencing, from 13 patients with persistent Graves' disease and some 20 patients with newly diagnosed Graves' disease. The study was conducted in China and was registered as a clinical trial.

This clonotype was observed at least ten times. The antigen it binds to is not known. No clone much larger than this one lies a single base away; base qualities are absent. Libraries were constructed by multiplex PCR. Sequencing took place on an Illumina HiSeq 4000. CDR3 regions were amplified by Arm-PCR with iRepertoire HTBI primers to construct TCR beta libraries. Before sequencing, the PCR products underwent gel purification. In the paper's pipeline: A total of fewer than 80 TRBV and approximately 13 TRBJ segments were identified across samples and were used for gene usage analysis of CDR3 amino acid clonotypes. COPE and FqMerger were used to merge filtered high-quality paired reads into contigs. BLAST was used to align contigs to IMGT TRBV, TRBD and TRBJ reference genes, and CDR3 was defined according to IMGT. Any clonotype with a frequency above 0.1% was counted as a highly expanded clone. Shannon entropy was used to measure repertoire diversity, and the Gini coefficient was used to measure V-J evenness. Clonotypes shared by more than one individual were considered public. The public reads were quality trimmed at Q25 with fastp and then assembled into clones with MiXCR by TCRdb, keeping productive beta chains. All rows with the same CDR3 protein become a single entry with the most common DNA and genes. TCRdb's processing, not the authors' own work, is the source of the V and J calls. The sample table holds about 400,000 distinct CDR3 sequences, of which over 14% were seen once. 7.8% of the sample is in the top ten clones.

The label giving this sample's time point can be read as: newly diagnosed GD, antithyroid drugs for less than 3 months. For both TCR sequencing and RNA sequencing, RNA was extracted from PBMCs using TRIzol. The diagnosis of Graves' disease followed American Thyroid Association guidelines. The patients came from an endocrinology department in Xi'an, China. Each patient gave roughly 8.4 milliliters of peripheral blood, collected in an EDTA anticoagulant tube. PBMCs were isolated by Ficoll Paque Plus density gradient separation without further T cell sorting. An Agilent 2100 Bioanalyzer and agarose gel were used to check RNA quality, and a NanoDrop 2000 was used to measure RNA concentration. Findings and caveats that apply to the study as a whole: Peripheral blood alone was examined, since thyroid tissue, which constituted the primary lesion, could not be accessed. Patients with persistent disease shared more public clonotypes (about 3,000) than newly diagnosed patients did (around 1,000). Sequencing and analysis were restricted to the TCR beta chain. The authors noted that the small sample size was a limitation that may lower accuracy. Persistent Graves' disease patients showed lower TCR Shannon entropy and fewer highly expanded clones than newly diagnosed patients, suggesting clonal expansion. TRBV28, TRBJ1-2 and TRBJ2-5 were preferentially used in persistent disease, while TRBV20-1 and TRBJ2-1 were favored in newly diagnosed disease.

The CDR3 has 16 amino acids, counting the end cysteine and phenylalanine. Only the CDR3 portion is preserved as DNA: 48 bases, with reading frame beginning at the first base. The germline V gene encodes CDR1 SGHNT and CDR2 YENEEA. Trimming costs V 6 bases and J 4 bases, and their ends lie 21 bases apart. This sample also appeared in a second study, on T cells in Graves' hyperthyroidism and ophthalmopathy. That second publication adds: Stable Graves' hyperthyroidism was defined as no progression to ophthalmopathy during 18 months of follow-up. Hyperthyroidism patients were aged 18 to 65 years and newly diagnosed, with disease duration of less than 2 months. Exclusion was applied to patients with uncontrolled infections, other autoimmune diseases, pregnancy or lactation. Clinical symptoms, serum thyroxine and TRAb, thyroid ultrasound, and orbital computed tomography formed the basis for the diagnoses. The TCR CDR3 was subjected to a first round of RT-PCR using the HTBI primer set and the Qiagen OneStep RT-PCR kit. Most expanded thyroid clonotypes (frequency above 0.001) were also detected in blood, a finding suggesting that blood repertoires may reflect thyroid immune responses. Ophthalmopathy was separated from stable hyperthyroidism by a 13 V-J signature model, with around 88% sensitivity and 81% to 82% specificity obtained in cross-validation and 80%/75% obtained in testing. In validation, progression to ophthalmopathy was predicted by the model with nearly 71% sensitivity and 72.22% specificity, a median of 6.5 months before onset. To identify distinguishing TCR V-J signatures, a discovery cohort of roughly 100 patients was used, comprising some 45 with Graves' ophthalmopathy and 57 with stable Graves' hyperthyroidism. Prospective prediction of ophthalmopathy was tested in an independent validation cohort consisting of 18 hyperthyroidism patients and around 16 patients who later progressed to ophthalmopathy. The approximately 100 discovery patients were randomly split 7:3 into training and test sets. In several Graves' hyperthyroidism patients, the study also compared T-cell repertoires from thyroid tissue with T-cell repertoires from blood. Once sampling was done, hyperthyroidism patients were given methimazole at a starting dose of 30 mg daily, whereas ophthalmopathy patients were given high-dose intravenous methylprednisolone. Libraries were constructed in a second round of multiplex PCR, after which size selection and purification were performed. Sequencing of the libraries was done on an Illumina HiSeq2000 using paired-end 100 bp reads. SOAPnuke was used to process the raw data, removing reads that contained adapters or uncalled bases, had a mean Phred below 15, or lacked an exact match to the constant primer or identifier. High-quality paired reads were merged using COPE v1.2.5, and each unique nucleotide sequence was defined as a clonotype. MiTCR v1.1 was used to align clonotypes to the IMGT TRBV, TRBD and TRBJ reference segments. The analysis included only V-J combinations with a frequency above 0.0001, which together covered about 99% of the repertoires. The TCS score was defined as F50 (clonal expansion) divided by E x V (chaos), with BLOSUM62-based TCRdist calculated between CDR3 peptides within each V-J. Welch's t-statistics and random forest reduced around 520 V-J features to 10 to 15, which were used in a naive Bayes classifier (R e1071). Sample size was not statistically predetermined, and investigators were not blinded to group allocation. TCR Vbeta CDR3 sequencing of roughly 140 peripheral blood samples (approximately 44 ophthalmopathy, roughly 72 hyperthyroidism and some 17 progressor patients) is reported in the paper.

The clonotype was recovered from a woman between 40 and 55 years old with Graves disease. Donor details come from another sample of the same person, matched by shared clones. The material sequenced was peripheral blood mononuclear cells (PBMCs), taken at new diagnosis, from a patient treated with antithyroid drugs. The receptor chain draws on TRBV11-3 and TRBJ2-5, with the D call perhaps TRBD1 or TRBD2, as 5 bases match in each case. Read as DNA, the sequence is TGTGCCAGCAGGCGTGGGACCATGGCCGGACTAGAGACCCAGTACTTC. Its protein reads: CASRRGTMAGLETQYF.